This T cell receptor beta chain stems from a study of T-cell reconstitution after alpha-beta-depleted transplantation in children. Unique molecular identifiers were built into the TCRbeta library. TCRdb reprocessed the PCR reads with MiXCR, giving one entry per CDR3 protein. The data show about 340,000 distinct CDR3 sequences, with about an eighth seen just once and over 3.5% held by the top ten. This clonotype was observed at least ten times. The CDR3 is 12 residues long. Trimming stripped 6 bases from V and 5 bases from J, with 13 bases between. Germline V gene lookup returns CDR1 SQVTM and CDR2 ANQGSEA.

The receptor's source is a human donor who donated a stem cell graft to a child with Fanconi anemia. This sequence joins TRBV29-1 and TRBJ1-1, with a weak D call TRBD1 (5 bases). The sequencing used PBMCs, collected from the stem cell graft. Here the CDR3 DNA reads TGCAGCGTCCGCTTCGGGGGAACTGAAGCTTTCTTT. Residues: CSVRFGGTEAFF.